This TCR beta chain was observed in a study of shared clonotypes between healthy human individuals. Whole-study results and caveats: Sharing of clonotypes among donors was expected to vary with sequencing depth. Large sequencing depth failed to make sorted-subset sequencing complete, rarefaction showed.

The protocol was immunoSEQ multiplex PCR, while the TCRdb copy is restricted to in-frame clones and leaves out a portion. The table records roughly 2,300,000 clones, 85% to 95% of them present only once. The CDR3 spans 15 residues. Germline V gene lookup returns CDR1 LGHNA and CDR2 YSLEER. Unmatched junction bases numbered 6, after V lost 5 bases and J lost 6 bases. As to this clone: Its antigen is still unknown.

The sequence came from a young man in good health. Some clones in this sample may be carry-over from other donors' samples. The chain combines TRBV4-3 with TRBJ2-1; 11 bases align to TRBD2. Input material: naive CD4+ T cells from PBMCs. Subset defined: CD45RA+ positively selected. The CDR3 loop is CASSDTLAGGNEQFF. In nucleotides, the CDR3 is TGCGCCAGCAGCGACACCCTAGCGGGAGGCAATGAGCAGTTCTTC.